A selection of T cell receptor beta chains follows, all from one sample in a study of graft-versus-host responses after intestinal transplantation. Sequencing used immunoSEQ multiplex PCR; TCRdb keeps in-frame clones, though not all of them. The sample yields more than 95,000 clones, more than 75% seen once. These receptors are not linked to any known antigen. Source: unstimulated CD4+ T cells sorted from spleen or lymph node cells, taken before intestinal transplant. Receptors originate from a human donor who received an intestinal transplant. Both conserved end residues are part of each CDR3. D genes are given only for firm matches. Size values are once, few and many counts, or a class for expanded clones, and some rows have none.

v_gene: TRBV10-2
j_gene: TRBJ1-2
abundance: -
d_gene: -
CDR3aa: CASRDNLDYGYTF
CDR3nt: TGCGCCAGCAGAGATAACCTAGACTATGGCTACACCTTC

v_gene: TRBV10-3
j_gene: TRBJ1-1
abundance: -
d_gene: -
CDR3aa: CAISGARTEAFF
CDR3nt: TGTGCCATCTCAGGGGCGCGAACTGAAGCTTTCTTT

v_gene: TRBV5-1
j_gene: TRBJ2-5
abundance: -
d_gene: TRBD2
CDR3aa: CASKASGGRETQYF
CDR3nt: TGCGCCAGCAAAGCTAGCGGGGGAAGAGAGACCCAGTACTTC

v_gene: TRBV6-6
j_gene: TRBJ2-1
abundance: -
d_gene: -
CDR3aa: CASSYRVPPNEQFF
CDR3nt: TGTGCCAGCAGTTACAGGGTGCCCCCCAATGAGCAGTTCTTC

v_gene: TRBV11-2
j_gene: TRBJ1-1
abundance: -
d_gene: -
CDR3aa: CASSLGTEAFF
CDR3nt: TGTGCCAGCAGCTTAGGGACTGAAGCTTTCTTT

v_gene: TRBV28
j_gene: TRBJ2-6
abundance: -
d_gene: TRBD1
CDR3aa: CASSFPPGQGPSSSGANVLTF
CDR3nt: TGTGCCAGCAGTTTCCCACCGGGACAGGGTCCTTCAAGCTCTGGGGCCAACGTCCTGACTTTC

v_gene: TRBV2
j_gene: TRBJ1-1
abundance: -
d_gene: -
CDR3aa: CASISNGLNTEAFF
CDR3nt: TGTGCCAGCATTTCTAACGGATTGAACACTGAAGCTTTCTTT

v_gene: TRBV5-5
j_gene: TRBJ2-7
abundance: -
d_gene: TRBD2
CDR3aa: CASSPTAGIYEQYF
CDR3nt: TGTGCCAGCAGCCCTACAGCGGGAATCTACGAGCAGTACTTC

v_gene: TRBV6-6
j_gene: TRBJ1-2
abundance: -
d_gene: -
CDR3aa: CASSRPGQRNYGYTF
CDR3nt: TGTGCCAGCAGTAGGCCCGGACAGCGAAACTATGGCTACACCTTC

v_gene: TRBV28
j_gene: TRBJ2-7
abundance: -
d_gene: -
CDR3aa: CASNVGRSYEQYF
CDR3nt: TGTGCCAGCAACGTGGGGAGATCCTACGAGCAGTACTTC

v_gene: TRBV7-9
j_gene: TRBJ1-2
abundance: -
d_gene: -
CDR3aa: CASSFPGGYGYTF
CDR3nt: TGTGCCAGCAGCTTTCCGGGGGGCTATGGCTACACCTTC

v_gene: TRBV6-6
j_gene: TRBJ1-5
abundance: -
d_gene: -
CDR3aa: CASSYIGNQPQHF
CDR3nt: TGTGCCAGCAGTTACATTGGCAATCAGCCCCAGCATTTT

v_gene: TRBV11-3
j_gene: TRBJ1-1
abundance: -
d_gene: -
CDR3aa: CASSLGQLTEAFF
CDR3nt: TGTGCCAGCAGCTTAGGACAGCTCACTGAAGCTTTCTTT

v_gene: TRBV5-1
j_gene: TRBJ2-6
abundance: -
d_gene: -
CDR3aa: CASSLAGESSGANVLTF
CDR3nt: TGCGCCAGCAGCTTGGCGGGTGAGAGCTCTGGGGCCAACGTCCTGACTTTC

v_gene: TRBV6-1
j_gene: TRBJ2-3
abundance: -
d_gene: -
CDR3aa: CASSELGGRTDTQYF
CDR3nt: TGTGCCAGCAGTGAACTAGGCGGGCGCACAGATACGCAGTATTTT

v_gene: TRBV2
j_gene: TRBJ2-3
abundance: -
d_gene: TRBD2
CDR3aa: CASSALTSADTQYF
CDR3nt: TGTGCCAGCAGCGCACTTACTAGCGCAGATACGCAGTATTTT

v_gene: TRBV2
j_gene: TRBJ2-6
abundance: -
d_gene: -
CDR3aa: CASRTPGRSSGANVLTF
CDR3nt: TGTGCCAGCAGAACACCGGGACGAAGCTCTGGGGCCAACGTCCTGACTTTC

v_gene: TRBV15
j_gene: TRBJ2-3
abundance: -
d_gene: -
CDR3aa: CATSPGTSTDTQYF
CDR3nt: TGTGCCACCAGCCCCGGGACTAGCACAGATACGCAGTATTTT

v_gene: TRBV10-3
j_gene: TRBJ1-2
abundance: few
d_gene: -
CDR3aa: CAISRQGKTYGYTF
CDR3nt: TGTGCCATCAGTCGGCAGGGTAAGACCTATGGCTACACCTTC

v_gene: TRBV27
j_gene: TRBJ2-7
abundance: -
d_gene: -
CDR3aa: CASSLTAYEQYF
CDR3nt: TGTGCCAGCAGTTTAACAGCTTACGAGCAGTACTTC

v_gene: TRBV6-5
j_gene: TRBJ1-2
abundance: -
d_gene: -
CDR3aa: CASSYHWDSNYGYTF
CDR3nt: TGTGCCAGCAGTTACCATTGGGATTCTAACTATGGCTACACCTTC

v_gene: TRBV2
j_gene: TRBJ2-3
abundance: -
d_gene: -
CDR3aa: CASRPGGTDTQYF
CDR3nt: TGTGCCAGCAGACCGGGGGGCACAGATACGCAGTATTTT

v_gene: TRBV27
j_gene: TRBJ2-5
abundance: -
d_gene: -
CDR3aa: CASSPRRGQETQYF
CDR3nt: TGTGCCAGCAGCCCCAGGAGGGGACAAGAGACCCAGTACTTC

v_gene: TRBV7-9
j_gene: TRBJ1-4
abundance: -
d_gene: -
CDR3aa: CASSLEPGRPNEQLFF
CDR3nt: TGTGCCAGCAGCTTAGAACCAGGGAGGCCGAATGAACAACTGTTTTTT

v_gene: TRBV2
j_gene: TRBJ2-6
abundance: -
d_gene: TRBD1
CDR3aa: CASRTGQGLSGANVLTF
CDR3nt: TGTGCCAGCAGGACGGGACAGGGACTCTCTGGGGCCAACGTCCTGACTTTC

v_gene: TRBV4-1
j_gene: TRBJ1-1
abundance: -
d_gene: -
CDR3aa: CASSPGLRGGPEAFF
CDR3nt: TGCGCCAGCAGCCCCGGATTAAGAGGGGGGCCAGAAGCTTTCTTT

v_gene: TRBV6-6
j_gene: TRBJ2-7
abundance: -
d_gene: TRBD2
CDR3aa: CASSTLAGRSYEQYF
CDR3nt: TGTGCCAGCAGCACTCTAGCGGGTCGTTCCTACGAGCAGTACTTC

v_gene: TRBV4-2
j_gene: TRBJ2-3
abundance: -
d_gene: -
CDR3aa: CASSPRPSDTDTQYF
CDR3nt: TGTGCCAGCAGCCCTCGGCCTAGCGACACAGATACGCAGTATTTT

v_gene: TRBV19
j_gene: TRBJ2-2
abundance: -
d_gene: -
CDR3aa: CASSIPRQVNTGELFF
CDR3nt: TGTGCCAGTAGTATCCCTCGACAGGTTAACACCGGGGAGCTGTTTTTT

v_gene: TRBV2
j_gene: TRBJ1-4
abundance: -
d_gene: -
CDR3aa: CASSIRPGTKERLGATNEKLLF
CDR3nt: TGTGCCAGCAGTATCCGCCCCGGGACAAAAGAAAGGTTAGGAGCAACTAATGAAAAACTGCTTTTT